The sequence of this T cell receptor beta chain was determined in a study of shared clonotypes between healthy human individuals. Only CD45RO-negative cells positively selected for CCR7 counted as naive CD8 cells, so terminally differentiated effector memory CD45RA+ cells were excluded. The CDR3 has 14 residues. V lost 6 bases, J lost 6 bases, and 1 base stayed unmatched. Germline lookup yields CDR1 SNHLY and CDR2 FYNNEI. This was a deep-level run. The assay was immunoSEQ multiplex PCR, and TCRdb's table has in-frame clones only and misses some. In the table there are about 2 million clones, around 96% of which are singletons. Whole-study results and caveats: Sampling included only blood; tissue repertoires likely differ. Shared clonotypes across all four donors exceeded non-shared ones in generation probability. Estimated richness values were generally larger in naive subsets than in memory subsets.

Points on this clone: Antigen unknown.

This clonotype originated in a man aged 18 to 30 in good health. What was sequenced was naive CD8+ T cells sorted from blood. The chain employs TRBV2 and TRBJ2-1; 14 nucleotides agree with TRBD2. The DNA of the CDR3 is TGTGCCAGCAGGGGGACTAGCGGGAGCAATGAGCAGTTCTTC. This sequence encodes CASRGTSGSNEQFF. Together with reference TRBV2 and TRBJ2-1, the CDR3 gives the full variable domain: EPEVTQTPSHQVTQMGQEVILRCVPISNHLYFYWYRQILGQKVEFLVSFYNNEISEKSEIFDDQFSVERPDGSNFTLKIRSTKLEDSAMYFCASRGTSGSNEQFFGPGTRLTVL.